What follows are 32 T cell receptor beta chains derived from one specimen sequenced in a study of CD8+ T cells in alopecia areata. This sample's treatment: oral pan-JAK inhibitor, 5-10 mg twice daily. Once RNA had been extracted, it was reverse transcribed into cDNA to act as the sequencing template. Method: immunoSEQ multiplex PCR; TCRdb's copy keeps in-frame clones and lacks some. The data hold roughly 73,000 clones, with 29% observed a single time. The specimen comprised CD8+ T cells sorted from blood, sampled at week 4, from a patient treated with tofacitinib. These receptors originate from a human donor with alopecia areata.

This clone was recorded at least ten times. This rearrangement joins TRBV4-1 to TRBJ2-2; D is perhaps TRBD1 or TRBD2 (5 bases each). Trimming shortened V by 4 bases and J by 6 bases, and 15 bases separated the two germline ends. Germline V gives CDR1 MGHRA, CDR2 YSYEKL. The CDR3 runs 15 residues. CDR3 protein: CASSLRDGGPGELFF. CDR3 DNA: TGCGCCAGCAGCCTGAGGGACGGCGGGCCCGGGGAGCTGTTTTTT.

The V call is TRBV30, the J call TRBJ2-7, with 7 bases matching TRBD1. Germline lookup yields CDR1 GTSNPN and CDR2 SVGIG (reference sequence). The length of the CDR3 is 11 residues. The ends lost 3 bases at V and 6 bases at J; junction bases unmatched: 2. The chain's CDR3 is CAWRQGFEQYF. CDR3 coding DNA: TGTGCCTGGAGACAGGGGTTCGAGCAGTACTTC.

The CDR3: CASIQLNTEAFF. In DNA form, the CDR3 reads TGTGCCAGCATCCAATTGAACACTGAAGCTTTCTTT. The chain has TRBV7-9 and TRBJ1-1; D not certain. Germline V gives CDR1 SEHNR, CDR2 FQNEAQ (reference sequence). The CDR3 spans 12 residues. V lost 7 bases and J lost 0, with 6 bases in between.

This clone was counted between two and nine times. The chain recombines TRBV4-2 with TRBJ2-6, with 7 bases fitting TRBD1. The V gene's germline CDR1 is LGHNA and CDR2 YNFKEQ. With 0 bases clipped from V and 1 base from J, the junction kept 6 bases outside the gene matches. This CDR3 contains 18 residues. The CDR3 sequence: CASSQEARGISGANVLTF. In DNA, the CDR3 is TGTGCCAGCAGCCAAGAGGCCAGGGGGATTTCTGGGGCCAACGTCCTGACTTTC.

The rearrangement links TRBV29-1 to TRBJ2-3; possibly TRBD2 for D (6 bases). V lost 6 bases to trimming and J lost 4 bases, with 17 bases between them. CDR3 size: 14 residues. Germline V gene data show CDR1 as SQVTM and CDR2 as ANQGSEA. The CDR3 here is CSVEGRDGSDTQYF. CDR3 DNA sequence: TGCAGCGTGGAGGGCAGGGATGGGTCAGATACGCAGTATTTT.

V is TRBV11-2 and J is TRBJ2-1; no definite D call. CDR1 is SGHAT, CDR2 FQNNGV, per germline. With 1 base removed from V and 7 bases from J, the gap between germline ends came to 5 bases. The CDR3 is 12 residues long. CDR3 region: CASSLGRNEQFF. CDR3 in DNA: TGTGCCAGCAGCTTAGGCAGGAATGAGCAGTTCTTC.

The chain is built from TRBV5-1 and TRBJ2-7; D unclear. The CDR3 has 15 amino acids. Trimming removed 0 bases at V and 1 base at J, with 11 bases between. Germline V gene lookup returns CDR1 SGHRS and CDR2 YFSETQ. The DNA of the CDR3 is TGCGCCAGCAGCTTGGACTTCGGCTCTTCCTACGAGCAGTACTTC. Amino acid sequence: CASSLDFGSSYEQYF.

The V call is TRBV25-1, the J call TRBJ2-5, with unresolved D. CDR3 size: 14 residues. Looked up from germline, CDR1 is MGHDK and CDR2 is SYGVNS. Trimming cost V 5 bases and J 1 base, with 11 bases left between them. The CDR3 DNA follows: TGTGCCAGCAGTCCGGACGGCCTCCAAGAGACCCAGTACTTC. Translation gives CASSPDGLQETQYF.

The sample holds a few counts of this clone. The chain carries TRBV7-9 and TRBJ2-7, with D possibly being TRBD1 (5 bases). Germline V gene lookup returns CDR1 SEHNR and CDR2 FQNEAQ (reference sequence). This CDR3 has 13 residues. The germline V and J ends were trimmed by 5 bases and 3 bases, with 11 bases remaining between them. CDR3 region: CASSPGHLYEQYF. In DNA form, the CDR3 reads TGTGCCAGCAGCCCCGGACACCTCTACGAGCAGTACTTC.

The chain is built from TRBV29-1 and TRBJ2-1, with unresolved D. Per the germline V gene, CDR1 is SQVTM and CDR2 is ANQGSEA. The CDR3 runs to 15 residues. Trimming removed 8 bases at V and 1 base at J, with 18 bases between. The CDR3 spells CSSETASASYNEQFF. The CDR3 DNA reads TGCAGCTCAGAAACGGCCAGCGCGTCCTACAATGAGCAGTTCTTC.

This chain joins TRBV5-1 and TRBJ2-7, with 9 bases aligning to TRBD1. This CDR3 is 14 amino acids long. Germline V gene data show CDR1 as SGHRS and CDR2 as YFSETQ. After removal of 5 bases from V and 6 bases from J, the junction contained 9 bases not matched to a gene. The CDR3 loop is CASRRTGADVEQYF. The CDR3 DNA reads TGCGCCAGCAGAAGGACAGGGGCTGATGTCGAGCAGTACTTC.

Notes on this clone: This may stem from a read error, because a much larger clone lies one nucleotide away. The chain joins TRBV13 to TRBJ2-7; 8 bases are shared with TRBD1. The V gene's germline CDR1 is PRHDT and CDR2 FYEKMQ (reference sequence). The V gene end was trimmed by 4 bases and the J gene end by 0 bases; junction bases not matched to a gene: 2. This CDR3 has 14 amino acids. The CDR3 sequence is CASSSGTGSYEQYF. DNA for the CDR3: TGTGCCAGCAGCTCCGGGACAGGCTCCTACGAGCAGTACTTC.

This chain's CDR3 is CASSFAGRYQPQHF. The CDR3 DNA sequence: TGTGCCAGCAGTTTTGCGGGACGATATCAGCCCCAGCATTTT. The chain links TRBV27 to TRBJ1-5; D possibly corresponds to TRBD1 (5 bases). The germline V gene has CDR1 MNHEY and CDR2 SMNVEV (reference sequence). Trimming stripped 3 bases from V and 5 bases from J, with 11 bases between. The CDR3 sequence is 14 residues long.

V usage is TRBV27 and J usage is TRBJ2-1; 7 positions agree with TRBD1. The CDR3 has 16 residues. Germline trimming cut 1 base from V and 4 bases from J; bases unmatched to any gene: 7. CDR1 and CDR2 (germline): MNHEY, SMNVEV (reference sequence). The CDR3 sequence is CASSLYNRGLYNEQFF. The CDR3, as DNA: TGTGCCAGCAGTTTATATAACAGGGGCCTTTACAATGAGCAGTTCTTC.

The chain is built from TRBV5-6 and TRBJ2-4, with D possibly matching TRBD2 (5 bases). CDR1 SGHDT and CDR2 YYEEEE come from the germline V gene. The CDR3 sequence is 12 residues long. The germline V and J ends were trimmed by 0 bases and 8 bases, with 6 bases remaining between them. The CDR3 loop reads CASSLEGDIQYF. DNA of the CDR3: TGTGCCAGCAGCTTGGAGGGAGACATTCAGTACTTC.

The CDR3 DNA sequence: TGTGCCAGCAGCGTAGGGTCCGGGGGCGCGGGTAGCAATCAGCCCCAGCATTTT. It specifies CASSVGSGGAGSNQPQHF. The rearrangement uses TRBV9 and TRBJ1-5, with TRBD1 as a possible D gene (6 bases). This CDR3 contains 18 residues. V was shortened by 0 bases and J by 0 bases, with 16 bases between the two germline ends. The V gene's germline CDR1 is SGDLS and CDR2 YYNGEE.

This clone has only a few counts. The V gene is TRBV29-1, the J gene TRBJ2-1; 8 nucleotides align to TRBD2. The J segment lost 0 bases and the V segment lost 4 bases, leaving 2 bases of the junction unmatched. This CDR3 spans 14 amino acids. The germline V gene has CDR1 SQVTM and CDR2 ANQGSEA. CDR3 bases: TGCAGCGTTGTTAGCGGGGACTCCTACAATGAGCAGTTCTTC. It translates to CSVVSGDSYNEQFF.

J is TRBJ2-7 and V is TRBV19; 9 bases are shared with TRBD1. Trimming cost V 7 bases and J 3 bases; bases outside gene matches: 10. This CDR3 has 15 amino acids. Germline CDR1 LNHDA, CDR2 SQIVND (reference sequence). CDR3 amino acids: CASTQGGQGIYEQYF. DNA of the CDR3: TGTGCCAGTACCCAAGGGGGACAGGGCATCTACGAGCAGTACTTC.

There are a few counts of this clone. The rearrangement links TRBV7-6 to TRBJ2-1; D is uncertain. This CDR3 comprises 12 residues. CDR1 SGHVS and CDR2 FNYEAQ come from the germline V gene. Trimming took 1 base from V and 6 from J, leaving 4 bases between them. In DNA form, the CDR3 reads TGTGCCAGCAGCTTAGTGGCCAATGAGCAGTTCTTC. This translates into CASSLVANEQFF.

The chain employs TRBV15 and TRBJ1-5; D is unresolved. CDR1 is LNHNV, CDR2 YYDKDF, per germline (reference sequence). V lost 6 bases, J lost 5 bases, and 17 bases lay in between. The CDR3 contains 15 residues. The CDR3 here is CATSPERLRHQPQHF. CDR3 bases: TGTGCCACCAGTCCAGAGAGGCTAAGACATCAGCCCCAGCATTTT.

Many counts were recorded for this clone. The chain carries TRBV6-6 and TRBJ1-2; no firm D call. CDR1 MNHNY and CDR2 SVGAGI come from the germline V gene (reference sequence). Trimming removed 6 bases from V and 3 bases from J, with 5 bases in between. This CDR3 has 11 residues. CDR3 in DNA: TGTGCCAGCAGCTCATACTATGGCTACACCTTC. Its protein is CASSSYYGYTF.

This chain links TRBV4-3 with TRBJ2-1; the match to TRBD2 covers 7 bases. The length of the CDR3 is 16 residues. The V gene end was trimmed by 0 bases and the J gene end by 4 bases; junction bases not matched to a gene: 6. Germline loops: CDR1 LGHNA, CDR2 YSLEER. The DNA of the CDR3 is TGCGCCAGCAGCCAAGATGGCGGGAGAAGGTACAATGAGCAGTTCTTC. Its translation is CASSQDGGRRYNEQFF.

The chain carries TRBV5-1 and TRBJ2-7; 15 bases line up with TRBD2. V lost 4 bases, J lost 1 base, and 6 bases stayed unmatched. Germline V CDR1 and CDR2: SGHRS, YFSETQ. This CDR3 region has 17 residues. The CDR3 sequence: CASSPEGLAGGSYEQYF. The CDR3 nucleotides read TGCGCCAGCAGCCCCGAGGGACTAGCGGGAGGATCCTACGAGCAGTACTTC.

V and J are TRBV29-1 and TRBJ2-7, with D maybe TRBD1 (5 bases). CDR1 and CDR2 (germline): SQVTM, ANQGSEA. V shed 6 bases and J shed 0 bases, with 12 bases lying between them. The length of the CDR3 is 13 residues. For the CDR3, the DNA is TGCAGCGTCGCAGGGTTCAGCTCCTACGAGCAGTACTTC. Translation gives CSVAGFSSYEQYF.

This clone occurred a few times. V and J are TRBV29-1 and TRBJ2-7; D possibly corresponds to TRBD2 (6 bases). V was cut by 3 bases and J by 0 bases, with 9 bases left in between. Germline V gene data show CDR1 as SQVTM and CDR2 as ANQGSEA. The CDR3 loop spans 13 amino acids. CDR3 protein: CSVEIGSSYEQYF. The CDR3 DNA sequence: TGCAGCGTTGAGATCGGGAGCTCCTACGAGCAGTACTTC.

This clone was detected a few times. The J gene is TRBJ1-1, the V gene TRBV27, with D hard to call. The CDR3 is 12 amino acids. From germline, CDR1 is MNHEY and CDR2 SMNVEV (reference sequence). The V and J ends lost 8 bases and 6 bases respectively, with 13 bases between them. The chain's CDR3 is CASGVVGSEAFF. CDR3 nucleotides: TGTGCCAGCGGGGTAGTTGGGTCTGAAGCTTTCTTT.

This clone was detected only a few times. The V and J genes are TRBV29-1 and TRBJ2-1, with unresolved D. The germline gives CDR1 SQVTM, CDR2 ANQGSEA. CDR3 size: 14 residues. The germline V and J ends were trimmed by 1 base and 0 bases, with 7 bases remaining between them. Here the CDR3 reads CSVEGQNSYNEQFF. In nucleotides, the CDR3 is TGCAGCGTTGAAGGGCAGAACTCCTACAATGAGCAGTTCTTC.

The rearrangement links TRBV13 to TRBJ1-4; D gene unclear. The CDR3 runs to 15 residues. Germline lookup yields CDR1 PRHDT and CDR2 FYEKMQ (reference sequence). V was cut by 1 base and J by 4 bases, with 10 bases left in between. CDR3 DNA sequence: TGTGCCAGCAGCTTAGCCGGAGAGATTAATGAAAAACTGTTTTTT. Translated: CASSLAGEINEKLFF.

This sequence joins TRBV29-1 and TRBJ2-2, with 7 bases matching TRBD1. Germline V gene data show CDR1 as SQVTM and CDR2 as ANQGSEA. This CDR3 spans 16 amino acids. V gave up 2 bases and J gave up 1 base; unmatched junction bases: 7. The CDR3, as DNA: TGCAGCGTTGAAATGGAACAGGGGAAGAACACCGGGGAGCTGTTTTTT. It translates to CSVEMEQGKNTGELFF.

V is TRBV9 and J is TRBJ2-5; D unclear. The CDR3 contains 15 residues. Trimming took 0 bases from V and 7 from J, leaving 16 bases between them. CDR1 and CDR2 from the germline V gene are SGDLS and YYNGEE. The CDR3 protein is CASSVGAPPKGTQYF. The CDR3, as DNA: TGTGCCAGCAGCGTAGGGGCACCTCCAAAGGGGACCCAGTACTTC.

The rearrangement uses TRBV27 and TRBJ1-5; no clear D. V gave up 5 bases and J gave up 6 bases, with 14 bases separating them. CDR3 length equals 14 residues. The V gene's germline CDR1 is MNHEY and CDR2 SMNVEV (reference sequence). CDR3 coding DNA: TGTGCCAGCAGTCCCTCAACCTTATTTCAGCCCCAGCATTTT. Translated, it gives CASSPSTLFQPQHF.

The chain joins TRBV9 to TRBJ2-1; D might be TRBD2 (6 bases). Germline V gene lookup returns CDR1 SGDLS and CDR2 YYNGEE. V was clipped by 4 bases and J by 4 bases, with 9 bases between them. This CDR3 comprises 13 residues. CDR3: CASSPEGYNEQFF. The CDR3 DNA reads TGTGCCAGCAGCCCGGAGGGGTACAATGAGCAGTTCTTC.